This entry is about one T cell receptor beta chain. Its antigen is currently unknown. Using unique molecular identifiers, the investigators prepared the TCRbeta library. TCRdb called the PCR reads again in MiXCR, with one record for every CDR3 protein. Altogether hundreds of thousands of distinct CDR3 sequences are present, 13% being singletons, with the ten largest covering about 2%. The CDR3 sequence is 11 residues long. These data belong to a study of T-cell reconstitution after alpha-beta-depleted transplantation in children. Overall study results and limits: About two months after transplant, alpha-beta T cells reportedly came from several hundred expanded graft clones. Surviving recipient T cells and thymic progenitors underlay high day-60 TCRbeta diversity in some patients. One year post-transplant, T-cell counts and diversity were largely derived from T cells produced anew.

Sequenced material: PBMCs, mostly from graft donor cells, taken 360 days after TCRalphabeta/CD19-depleted stem cell transplant. J is TRBJ2-1 and V is TRBV26. TRBV26 is labeled a pseudogene. The sequence was collected from a male patient between 10 and 17 years old who had a stem cell transplant for acute myeloid leukemia, so the T cells may come from the graft donor. DNA for the CDR3: TGTGCCAGCAGCTTTGGCGATGAGCAGTTCTTC. It is translated as CASSFGDEQFF.